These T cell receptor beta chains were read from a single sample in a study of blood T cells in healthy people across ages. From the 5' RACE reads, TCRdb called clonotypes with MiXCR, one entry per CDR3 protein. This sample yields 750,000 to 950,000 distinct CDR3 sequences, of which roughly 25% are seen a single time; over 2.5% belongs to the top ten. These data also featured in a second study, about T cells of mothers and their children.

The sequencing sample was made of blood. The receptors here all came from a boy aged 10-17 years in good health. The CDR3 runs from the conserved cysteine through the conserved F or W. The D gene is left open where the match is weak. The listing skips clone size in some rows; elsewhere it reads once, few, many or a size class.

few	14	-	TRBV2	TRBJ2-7	CASSPDSHLRAQYF	TGTGCCAGCAGTCCCGACAGCCATCTACGAGCGCAGTACTTC
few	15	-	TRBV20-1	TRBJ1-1	CSASDLIGERTEAFF	TGCAGTGCTAGTGACCTCATAGGGGAGCGGACTGAAGCTTTCTTT
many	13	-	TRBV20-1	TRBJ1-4	CSAPDRATEKLFF	TGCAGTGCCCCGGACCGGGCTACTGAAAAACTGTTTTTT
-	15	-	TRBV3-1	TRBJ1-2	CASSQDAGFGYGYTF	TGTGCCAGCAGCCAAGATGCGGGGTTCGGCTATGGCTACACCTTC
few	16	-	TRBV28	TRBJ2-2	CASSFPGTGNVGELFF	TGTGCCAGCAGTTTCCCCGGGACGGGCAACGTCGGGGAGCTGTTTTTT
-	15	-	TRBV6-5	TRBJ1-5	CASSYGVNSNQPQHF	TGTGCCAGCAGTTACGGGGTAAACAGCAATCAGCCCCAGCATTTT
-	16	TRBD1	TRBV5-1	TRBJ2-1	CASSITGGAGLSEQFF	TGCGCCAGCAGCATAACAGGGGGCGCGGGATTAAGTGAGCAGTTCTTC
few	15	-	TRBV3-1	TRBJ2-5	CASSQVPRTQETQYF	TGTGCCAGCAGCCAAGTGCCCCGGACCCAAGAGACCCAGTACTTC
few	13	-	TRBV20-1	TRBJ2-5	CSALQGVPETQYF	TGCAGTGCCCTGCAAGGGGTACCGGAGACCCAGTACTTC
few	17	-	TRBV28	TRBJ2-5	CASSQTPNTRFQETQYF	TGTGCCAGCAGCCAAACCCCGAACACTAGGTTCCAAGAGACCCAGTACTTC
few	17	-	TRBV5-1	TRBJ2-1	CASSSMGGVGSYNEQFF	TGCGCCAGCAGCTCAATGGGGGGCGTGGGCTCCTACAATGAGCAGTTCTTC
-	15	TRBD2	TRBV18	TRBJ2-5	CASRRGLGSTETQYF	TGTGCCAGCCGACGCGGACTAGGGTCGACTGAGACCCAGTACTTC
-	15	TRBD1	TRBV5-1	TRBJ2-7	CASSLEQGGRDEQYF	TGCGCCAGCAGCTTGGAACAGGGGGGTAGGGACGAGCAGTACTTC
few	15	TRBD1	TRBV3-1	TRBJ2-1	CAGSHGTETYNEQFF	TGTGCCGGCAGCCATGGGACAGAGACCTACAATGAGCAGTTCTTC
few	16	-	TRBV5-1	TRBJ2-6	CASSLTGSSGANVLTF	TGCGCCAGCAGCTTGACAGGGTCCTCTGGGGCCAACGTCCTGACTTTC
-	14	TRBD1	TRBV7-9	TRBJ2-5	CASSAQQGALEQYF	TGTGCCAGCAGCGCACAACAGGGGGCGCTTGAGCAGTACTTC
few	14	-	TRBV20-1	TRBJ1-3	CSAHDSLSGNAIYF	TGCAGTGCTCACGACAGTCTCTCTGGAAACGCCATATATTTT
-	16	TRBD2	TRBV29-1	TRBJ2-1	CSVEESVLAGGGEQFF	TGCAGCGTTGAAGAGAGTGTCCTAGCGGGGGGCGGTGAGCAGTTCTTC
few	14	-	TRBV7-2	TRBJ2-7	CASSLSRLSYEQYF	TGTGCCAGCAGCTTAAGCCGCCTCTCCTACGAGCAGTACTTC
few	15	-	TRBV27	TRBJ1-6	CASSFGKGVNSPLHF	TGTGCCAGCAGTTTCGGTAAGGGGGTTAATTCACCCCTCCACTTT
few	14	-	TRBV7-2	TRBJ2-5	CASSETAYQETQYF	TGTGCCAGCAGCGAGACAGCGTACCAAGAGACCCAGTACTTC
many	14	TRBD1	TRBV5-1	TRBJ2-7	CASSSQGASYEQYF	TGCGCCAGCAGCTCTCAGGGGGCGTCCTACGAGCAGTACTTC
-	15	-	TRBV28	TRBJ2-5	CASSLPGQDQETQYF	TGTGCCAGCAGTCTACCCGGACAAGACCAAGAGACCCAGTACTTC
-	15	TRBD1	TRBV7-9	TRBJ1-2	CASSYSQGAEYGYTF	TGTGCCAGCAGCTACTCACAGGGGGCGGAGTATGGCTACACCTTC
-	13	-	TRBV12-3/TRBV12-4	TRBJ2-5	CASSHSSQETQYF	TGTGCCAGCAGTCACAGCAGCCAAGAGACCCAGTACTTC
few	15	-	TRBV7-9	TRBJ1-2	CASSLAMEGNYGYTF	TGTGCCAGCAGCTTAGCGATGGAGGGGAACTATGGCTACACCTTC
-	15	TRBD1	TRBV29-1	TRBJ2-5	CSAGDRGFRQETQYF	TGCAGCGCTGGGGACAGGGGATTTCGCCAAGAGACCCAGTACTTC
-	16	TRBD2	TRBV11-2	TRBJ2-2	CASSARPSGATGELFF	TGTGCCAGCAGCGCCAGGCCTAGCGGGGCCACCGGGGAGCTGTTTTTT
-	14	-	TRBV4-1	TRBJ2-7	CASSHPQQGNEQYF	TGCGCCAGCAGCCACCCACAGCAGGGGAACGAGCAGTACTTC
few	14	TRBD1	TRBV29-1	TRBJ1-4	CSVGTGGSDEKLFF	TGCAGCGTTGGGACAGGGGGATCAGACGAAAAACTGTTTTTT
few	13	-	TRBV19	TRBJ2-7	CASSAGRNYEQYF	TGTGCCAGTAGTGCGGGACGGAACTACGAGCAGTACTTC
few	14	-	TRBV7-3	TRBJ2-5	CASSSGTGTETQYF	TGTGCCAGCAGCTCAGGGACTGGCACGGAGACCCAGTACTTC
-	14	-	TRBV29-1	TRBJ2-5	CSVGDLSRGETQYF	TGCAGCGTTGGGGACCTTTCCAGGGGAGAGACCCAGTACTTC
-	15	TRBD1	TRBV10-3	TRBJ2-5	CAISSPAGGLETQYF	TGTGCCATCAGTTCTCCGGCAGGGGGCTTGGAGACCCAGTACTTC
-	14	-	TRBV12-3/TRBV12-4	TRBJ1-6	CASSFSPDNSPLHF	TGTGCCAGCAGTTTTTCTCCAGATAATTCACCCCTCCACTTT
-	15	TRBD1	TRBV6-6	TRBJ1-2	CVSSQLRQGERGYTF	TGTGTCAGCAGCCAGCTTCGACAGGGAGAGCGTGGCTACACCTTC
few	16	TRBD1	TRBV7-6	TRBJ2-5	CASSRARDRGQETQYF	TGTGCCAGCAGCCGAGCCCGGGACAGGGGTCAAGAGACCCAGTACTTC
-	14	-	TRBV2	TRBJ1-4	CASRLRQENEKLFF	TGCGCCAGCAGACTCCGACAGGAGAATGAAAAACTGTTTTTT
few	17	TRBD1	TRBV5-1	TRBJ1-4	CASSSVPGQETNEKLFF	TGCGCCAGCAGCTCCGTCCCGGGACAGGAGACTAATGAAAAACTGTTTTTT
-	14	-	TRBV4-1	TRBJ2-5	CASSQEQGEETQYF	TGTGCCAGCAGCCAAGAACAAGGGGAAGAGACCCAGTACTTC
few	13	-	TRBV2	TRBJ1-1	CASRGGAGTEAFF	TGTGCCAGCAGGGGGGGCGCGGGGACTGAAGCTTTCTTT
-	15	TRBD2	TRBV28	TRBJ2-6	CASQLGRAGANVLTF	TGTGCCAGCCAACTAGGGAGGGCTGGGGCCAACGTCCTGACTTTC
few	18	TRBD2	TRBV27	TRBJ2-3	CASSPFSGGPLRGDTQYF	TGTGCCAGCAGCCCCTTTAGCGGGGGGCCCTTACGGGGAGATACGCAGTATTTT
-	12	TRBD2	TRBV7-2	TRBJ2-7	CASSLEAGGPIF	TGTGCCAGCAGCTTAGAGGCGGGGGGCCCGATCTTC
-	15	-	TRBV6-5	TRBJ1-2	CASSSSGQGARGYTF	-
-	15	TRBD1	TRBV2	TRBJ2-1	CASSADRGPNNEQFF	TGTGCCAGCAGTGCGGACAGGGGACCAAACAATGAGCAGTTCTTC
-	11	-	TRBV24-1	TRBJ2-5	CATSGGAAQYF	TGTGCCACCAGTGGGGGGGCGGCCCAGTACTTC
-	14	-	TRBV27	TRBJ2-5	CASSKWADQETQYF	TGTGCCAGCAGTAAGTGGGCGGATCAAGAGACCCAGTACTTC